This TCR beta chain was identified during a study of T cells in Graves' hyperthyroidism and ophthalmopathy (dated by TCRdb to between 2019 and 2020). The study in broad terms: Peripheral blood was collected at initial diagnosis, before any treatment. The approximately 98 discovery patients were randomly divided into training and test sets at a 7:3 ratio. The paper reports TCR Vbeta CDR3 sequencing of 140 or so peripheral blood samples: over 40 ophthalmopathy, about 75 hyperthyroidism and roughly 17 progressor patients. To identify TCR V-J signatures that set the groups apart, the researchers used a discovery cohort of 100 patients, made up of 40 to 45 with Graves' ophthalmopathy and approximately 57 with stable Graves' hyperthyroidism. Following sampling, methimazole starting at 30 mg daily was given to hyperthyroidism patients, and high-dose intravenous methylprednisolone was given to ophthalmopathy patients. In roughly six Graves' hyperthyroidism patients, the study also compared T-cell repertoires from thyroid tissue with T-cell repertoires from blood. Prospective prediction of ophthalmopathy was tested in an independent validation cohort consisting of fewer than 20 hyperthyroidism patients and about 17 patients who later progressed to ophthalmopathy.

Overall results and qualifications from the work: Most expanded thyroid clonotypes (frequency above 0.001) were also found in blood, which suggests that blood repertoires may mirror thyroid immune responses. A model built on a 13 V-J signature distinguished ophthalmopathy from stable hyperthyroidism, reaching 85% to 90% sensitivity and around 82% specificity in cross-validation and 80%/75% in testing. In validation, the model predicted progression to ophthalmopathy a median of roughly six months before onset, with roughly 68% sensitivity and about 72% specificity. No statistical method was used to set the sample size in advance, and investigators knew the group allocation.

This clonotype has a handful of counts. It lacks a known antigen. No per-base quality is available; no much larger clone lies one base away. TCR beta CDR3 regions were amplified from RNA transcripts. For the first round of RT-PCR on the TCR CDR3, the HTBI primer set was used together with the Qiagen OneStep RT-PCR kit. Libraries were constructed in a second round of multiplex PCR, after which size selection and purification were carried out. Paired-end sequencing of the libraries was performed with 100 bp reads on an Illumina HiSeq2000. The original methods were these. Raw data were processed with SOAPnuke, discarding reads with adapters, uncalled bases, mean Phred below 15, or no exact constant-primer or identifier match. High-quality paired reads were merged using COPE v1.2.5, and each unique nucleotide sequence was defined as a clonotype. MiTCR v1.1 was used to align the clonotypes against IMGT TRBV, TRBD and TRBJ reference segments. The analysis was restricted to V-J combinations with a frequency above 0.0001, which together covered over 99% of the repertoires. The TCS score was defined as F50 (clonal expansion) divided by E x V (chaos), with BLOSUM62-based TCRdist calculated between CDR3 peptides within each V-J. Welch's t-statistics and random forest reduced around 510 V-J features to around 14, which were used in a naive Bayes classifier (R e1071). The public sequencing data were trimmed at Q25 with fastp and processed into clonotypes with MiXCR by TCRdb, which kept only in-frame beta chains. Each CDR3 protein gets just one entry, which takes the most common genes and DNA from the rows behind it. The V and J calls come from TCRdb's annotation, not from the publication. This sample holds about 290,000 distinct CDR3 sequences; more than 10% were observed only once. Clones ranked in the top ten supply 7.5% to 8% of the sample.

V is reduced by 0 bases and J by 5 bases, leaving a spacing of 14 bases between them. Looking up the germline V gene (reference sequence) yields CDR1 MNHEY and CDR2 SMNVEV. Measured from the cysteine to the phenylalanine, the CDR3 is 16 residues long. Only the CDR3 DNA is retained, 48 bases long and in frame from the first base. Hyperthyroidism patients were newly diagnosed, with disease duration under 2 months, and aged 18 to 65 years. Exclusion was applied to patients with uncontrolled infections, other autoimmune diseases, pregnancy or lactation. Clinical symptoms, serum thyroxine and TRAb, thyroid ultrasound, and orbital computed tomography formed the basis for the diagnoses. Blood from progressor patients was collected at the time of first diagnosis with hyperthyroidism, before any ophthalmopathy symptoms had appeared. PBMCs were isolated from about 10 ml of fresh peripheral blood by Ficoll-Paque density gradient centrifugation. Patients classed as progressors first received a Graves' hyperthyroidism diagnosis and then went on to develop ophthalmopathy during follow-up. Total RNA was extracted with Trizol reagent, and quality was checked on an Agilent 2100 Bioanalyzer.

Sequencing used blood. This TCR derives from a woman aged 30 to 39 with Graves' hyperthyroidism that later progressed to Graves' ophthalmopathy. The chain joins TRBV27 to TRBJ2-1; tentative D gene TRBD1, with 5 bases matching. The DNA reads TGTGCCAGCAGTTTATCTCAGGGTAGCAGGGACAATGAGCAGTTCTTC. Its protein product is CASSLSQGSRDNEQFF.